This TCR beta chain was captured in a study of metastatic and nonmetastatic thyroid tumors. Whole-study context: Comparison of repertoires was carried out across blood and tumor or nodule tissue from malignant and benign thyroid patients. General study results and limits: Malignant thyroid tumors reportedly exceeded benign nodules significantly in TCR beta diversity, with the difference appearing in blood and tumor.

There were no patients who had received any treatment before thyroid surgery. In the authors' methods: CDR3 differences across clinicopathological groups were used to build a distant-metastasis classifier for papillary thyroid cancer. MiXCR was used by TCRdb to re-call the PCR reads. The V and J calls here are based on TCRdb, not the publication. The table shows roughly 9,500 clones, with around 28% occurring only once. As to this clone: What it recognizes is unknown.

The CDR3 has 15 residues. Germline assignment: CDR1 MDHEN and CDR2 SYDVKM. V lost 7 bases and J 4 bases, leaving 20 bases between the germline ends. The genes are TRBV28 and TRBJ2-7; the D gene is possibly TRBD1 (5 bases). Sequencing used tumor tissue. The receptor was derived from a female donor with papillary thyroid cancer or a benign thyroid nodule (not recorded which). Some clones in this sample may be carry-over from other donors' samples. CDR3 nucleotide sequence: TGTGCCAGCACCCTTATGTGGGGCGCAGCTTACGAGCAGTACTTC. Amino acid sequence: CASTLMWGAAYEQYF. The variable domain in full, with the rest retrieved from reference TRBV28 and TRBJ2-7, is DVKVTQSSRYLVKRTGEKVFLECVQDMDHENMFWYRQDPGLGLRLIYFSYDVKMKEKGDIPEGYSVSREKKERFSLILESASTNQTSMYLCASTLMWGAAYEQYFGPGTRLTVT.